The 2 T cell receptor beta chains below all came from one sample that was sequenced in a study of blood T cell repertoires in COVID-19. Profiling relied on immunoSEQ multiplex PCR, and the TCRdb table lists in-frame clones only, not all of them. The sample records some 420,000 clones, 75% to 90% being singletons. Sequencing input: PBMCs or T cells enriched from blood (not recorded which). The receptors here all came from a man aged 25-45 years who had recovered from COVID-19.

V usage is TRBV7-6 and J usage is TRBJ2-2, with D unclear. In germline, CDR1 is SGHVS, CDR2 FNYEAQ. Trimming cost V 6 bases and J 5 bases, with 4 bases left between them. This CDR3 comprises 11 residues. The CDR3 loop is CASRTTGELFF. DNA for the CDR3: TGTGCCAGCAGAACAACCGGGGAGCTGTTTTTT.

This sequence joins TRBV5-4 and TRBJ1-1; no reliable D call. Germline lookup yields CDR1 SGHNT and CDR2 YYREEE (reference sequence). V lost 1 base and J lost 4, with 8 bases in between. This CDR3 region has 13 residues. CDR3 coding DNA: TGTGCCAGCAGCTTGTTCGGAGCCACTGAAGCTTTCTTT. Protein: CASSLFGATEAFF. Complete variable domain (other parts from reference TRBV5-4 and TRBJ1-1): ETGVTQSPTHLIKTRGQQVTLRCSSQSGHNTVSWYQQALGQGPQFIFQYYREEENGRGNFPPRFSGLQFPNYSSELNVNALELDDSALYLCASSLFGATEAFFGQGTRLTVV.